The T cell receptor (beta chain) described here comes from a study of T-cell reconstitution after alpha-beta-depleted transplantation in children. V lost 3 bases to trimming and J lost 1 base, with 10 bases between them. The CDR3 has 14 residues. From germline, CDR1 is SQVTM and CDR2 ANQGSEA. For TCRbeta, the library was prepared with unique molecular identifiers. MiXCR, applied by TCRdb to the PCR reads, yields one record per CDR3 protein. The sample shows around 400,000 distinct CDR3 sequences, approximately 11% of them seen only once. This clonotype occurred many times. This chain links TRBV29-1 with TRBJ2-1; possibly TRBD2 for D (6 bases). The specimen comprised PBMCs from the stem cell graft donor, sampled from the stem cell graft. The source of this sequence is a human donor who donated a stem cell graft to a child with acute myeloid leukemia. Here the CDR3 reads CSVEEGFSYNEQFF. CDR3 DNA: TGCAGCGTTGAGGAGGGTTTTTCCTACAATGAGCAGTTCTTC.